Below, 26 T cell receptor beta chains from the same sample are listed, as sequenced in a study of T cell repertoires in cytomegalovirus infection. TCRdb recomputed calls from the reads with MiXCR, one row per CDR3 protein. The data contain 450,000 to 600,000 distinct CDR3 sequences, about 39% of them seen just once; the ten biggest clones take up approximately 40%. Their antigen targets remain unknown. The sample consisted of cultured PBMCs, taken from culture after CMV antigen stimulation. These TCRs come from a human donor in good health (CMV status not recorded). Some clones in this sample may be carry-over from other donors' samples.

This clonotype appeared many times. V gene TRBV7-2 combines with J gene TRBJ2-1; TRBD2 agrees at 8 bases. CDR1 SGHTA and CDR2 FQGNSA come from the germline V gene. CDR3 length equals 13 residues. As DNA, the CDR3 is TGTGCTGACCTCCGGGGGGGGCATAATGAGCAGTTCTTC. This translates into CADLRGGHNEQFF.

This rearrangement joins TRBV7-2 to TRBJ1-6; 9 bases fit TRBD1. Germline CDR1 SGHTA, CDR2 FQGNSA. The CDR3 consists of 15 residues. The V gene end was trimmed by 5 bases and the J gene end by 9 bases; junction bases not matched to a gene: 8. The chain's CDR3 is CASSTRDRVGSPLHF. For the CDR3, the DNA is TGTGCCAGCAGCACCCGGGACAGGGTGGGTTCACCCCTCCACTTT. The full variable domain, its missing parts supplied by reference TRBV7-2 and TRBJ1-6, is GAGVSQSPSNKVTEKGKDVELRCDPISGHTALYWYRQSLGQGLEFLIYFQGNSAPDKSGLPSDRFSAERTGGSVSTLTIQRTQQEDSAVYLCASSTRDRVGSPLHFGNGTRLTVT.

J is TRBJ2-5 and V is TRBV5-4, with D hard to call. This CDR3 is built from 14 residues. Per germline, CDR1 SGHNT and CDR2 YYREEE (reference sequence). V was cut by 2 bases and J by 0 bases, with 8 bases left in between. The DNA for the CDR3 is TGTGCCAGCAGCTTTTTGGAGTACCAAGAGACCCAGTACTTC. This codes for CASSFLEYQETQYF.

This clonotype has more than one count but fewer than ten. This CDR3 is CASSYGRAMNTEAFF. CDR3 DNA sequence: TGTGCCAGCAGTTATGGACGGGCGATGAACACTGAAGCTTTCTTT. This rearrangement joins TRBV12-3 or TRBV12-4 to TRBJ1-1; D unresolved. V was pared by 4 bases and J by 0 bases, with 12 bases between. The CDR3 runs to 15 residues.

This clonotype has more than one count but fewer than ten. The CDR3 loop reads CASSYTLGRGNEQFF. CDR3 DNA sequence: TGTGCCAGCAGTTACACGTTGGGGCGCGGGAATGAGCAGTTCTTC. V is TRBV6-2 or TRBV6-3 and J is TRBJ2-1; D may be TRBD1 or TRBD2 (5 bases each). Germline values: CDR1 MNHEY, CDR2 SVGEGT. CDR3 length equals 15 residues. V was cut by 2 bases and J by 7 bases, with 15 bases left in between.

The chain couples TRBV7-2 to TRBJ2-3; D remains unclear. CDR1 and CDR2 from the germline V gene are SGHTA and FQGNSA. Trimming cost V 5 bases and J 4 bases, with 22 bases left between them. The CDR3 loop spans 17 amino acids. DNA for the CDR3: TGTGCCAGCAGCCCAGGCCCGGTCTTTAGAACCGCAGATACGCAGTATTTT. Amino acid sequence: CASSPGPVFRTADTQYF.

V usage is TRBV5-4 and J usage is TRBJ2-7; 7 bases fit TRBD2. This CDR3 comprises 15 residues. J gave up 1 base and V 1 base, and 5 bases lay outside the gene matches. In germline, CDR1 is SGHNT, CDR2 YYREEE (reference sequence). The CDR3 region has the DNA TGTGCCAGCAGCTTGAGCCAGCGGGGATCCTACGAGCAGTACTTC. Translated, it gives CASSLSQRGSYEQYF.

This clonotype occurred a few times. The V gene is TRBV7-2, the J gene TRBJ2-5; no definite D call. Germline values: CDR1 SGHTA, CDR2 FQGNSA. This CDR3 contains 15 residues. With 6 bases removed from V and 5 bases from J, the gap between germline ends came to 19 bases. The CDR3 loop is CASRLPATSRETQYF. CDR3 nucleotides: TGTGCCAGCAGGCTACCAGCGACCTCTCGGGAGACCCAGTACTTC.

This clonotype has ten or more counts. J is TRBJ2-2 and V is TRBV12-3 or TRBV12-4; D is unclear. V lost 6 bases and J 5 bases, leaving 7 bases between the germline ends. CDR3 length: 12 residues. CDR3 nucleotides: TGTGCCAGCAGCCGGAATACCGGGGAGCTGTTTTTT. This translates into CASSRNTGELFF.

The table lists this clonotype with a few counts. The chain carries TRBV5-6 and TRBJ1-2, with D perhaps TRBD1 (6 bases). CDR1 SGHDT and CDR2 YYEEEE come from the germline V gene. V shed 1 base and J shed 5 bases, with 12 bases lying between them. The length of the CDR3 is 14 residues. Here the CDR3 reads CASSLPQQGYGYTF. CDR3 sequence (DNA): TGTGCCAGCAGCTTGCCTCAACAGGGTTATGGCTACACCTTC. Supplemented by reference TRBV5-6 and TRBJ1-2, the full variable domain reads DAGVTQSPTHLIKTRGQQVTLRCSPKSGHDTVSWYQQALGQGPQFIFQYYEEEERQRGNFPDRFSGHQFPNYSSELNVNALLLGDSALYLCASSLPQQGYGYTFGSGTRLTVV.

The gene calls are TRBV28 and TRBJ2-1; possible D gene TRBD1, 6 bases. The germline V and J ends were trimmed by 3 bases and 2 bases, with 14 bases remaining between them. Germline V CDR1 and CDR2: MDHEN, SYDVKM. CDR3 length: 16 amino acids. Here the CDR3 reads CASSFAWGLAYNEQFF. CDR3 DNA sequence: TGTGCCAGCAGTTTCGCCTGGGGGCTCGCCTACAATGAGCAGTTCTTC.

The chain has TRBV11-2 and TRBJ2-7; maybe TRBD1 (5 bases). The length of the CDR3 is 12 residues. The germline gives CDR1 SGHAT, CDR2 FQNNGV. CDR3 coding DNA: TGTGGCCAGGGCAGGCCATCGTTCGAGCAGTACTTC. This codes for CGQGRPSFEQYF.

The V and J genes are TRBV7-2 and TRBJ2-3; 9 bases line up with TRBD2. Germline V gives CDR1 SGHTA, CDR2 FQGNSA. The junction had 9 bases not matched to a gene; V was cut back by 6 bases and J by 5 bases. CDR3 length equals 15 residues. The CDR3 bases are TGTGCCAGCAGTTACCGCGGGGGGGCCATAGATACGCAGTATTTT. Its protein product is CASSYRGGAIDTQYF.

This CDR3 reads CAWSVRGLGNTIYF. Here the CDR3 DNA reads TGTGCCTGGAGTGTAAGGGGCCTCGGAAACACCATATATTTT. The rearrangement uses TRBV30 and TRBJ1-3; a weak D match, TRBD1 (5 bases). This CDR3 region has 14 residues. V was cut by 0 bases and J by 4 bases, with 10 bases left in between. Germline V lookup: CDR1 GTSNPN, CDR2 SVGIG (reference sequence).

The gene calls are TRBV7-9 and TRBJ1-2, with 8 bases matching TRBD1. Per germline, CDR1 SEHNR and CDR2 FQNEAQ (reference sequence). The CDR3 totals 14 residues. The V and J ends lost 4 bases and 8 bases, in that order; junction bases with no gene match: 9. Here the CDR3 reads CASSSSDRVDGYTF. The CDR3 bases are TGTGCCAGCAGCTCGTCGGACAGGGTTGACGGCTACACCTTC.

The chain employs TRBV12-3 or TRBV12-4 and TRBJ2-3; no clear D gene. Deletions cut 6 bases from V and 2 bases from J, with 9 bases between. The CDR3 length is 13 residues. In DNA form, the CDR3 reads TGTGCCAGCAGCCCCGCGGACACAGATACGCAGTATTTT. Translated, it gives CASSPADTDTQYF.

The chain has TRBV29-1 and TRBJ2-5, with 7 positions matching TRBD1. V shed 7 bases and J 4 bases; nucleotides not matched to a gene: 9. The CDR3 extends over 13 amino acids. Germline lookup yields CDR1 SQVTM and CDR2 ANQGSEA. In DNA form, the CDR3 reads TGCAGCGCAGAGACAGGGTGGGGAGAGACCCAGTACTTC. Translation: CSAETGWGETQYF.

J is TRBJ1-2 and V is TRBV25-1, with D uncertain. This CDR3 has 14 amino acids. V lost 4 bases, J lost 7 bases, and 16 bases lay in between. From germline, CDR1 is MGHDK and CDR2 SYGVNS. This chain's CDR3 is CASSASDGLGGYTF. The CDR3 DNA reads as TGTGCCAGCAGTGCATCGGACGGCCTGGGTGGCTACACCTTC.

The rearrangement links TRBV20-1 to TRBJ1-1; 7 nucleotides agree with TRBD1. Germline CDR1 is DFQATT and CDR2 is SNEGSKA (reference sequence). V shed 0 bases and J 1 base; nucleotides not matched to a gene: 2. The CDR3 runs to 14 residues. CDR3 nucleotides: TGCAGTGCTAGAGAAGGGGGCCCGAACACTGAAGCTTTCTTT. Translated: CSAREGGPNTEAFF.

The chain joins TRBV7-1 to TRBJ2-7; tentatively, D is TRBD1 or TRBD2 (5 bases each). TRBV7-1 is labeled an ORF, and its function is uncertain. With 5 bases removed from V and 2 bases from J, the gap between germline ends came to 13 bases. This CDR3 has 14 residues. CDR3 region: CASSTGARAYEQYF. CDR3 nucleotides: TGTGCCAGCAGCACCGGGGCCAGGGCCTACGAGCAGTACTTC.

This clonotype was observed many times. This chain joins TRBV7-2 and TRBJ1-1; D ambiguous. Between the trimmed V and J ends, which lost 0 bases and 5 bases, there was a span of 13 bases. Looked up from germline, CDR1 is SGHTA and CDR2 is FQGNSA. This CDR3 contains 15 residues. The CDR3 bases are TGTGCCAGCAGCTTAGCGCGAGGAGTGCGGACTGAAGCTTTCTTT. It translates to CASSLARGVRTEAFF.

The V and J genes are TRBV7-4 and TRBJ1-2; D uncertain. Germline V CDR1 and CDR2: SGHVT, SQSDAQ. V dropped 3 bases and J dropped 5 bases, with 4 bases sitting between them. This CDR3 has 11 amino acids. CDR3 residues: CASSFQYGYTF. The CDR3 bases are TGTGCCAGCAGCTTTCAGTATGGCTACACCTTC. Drawing the rest from reference TRBV7-4 and TRBJ1-2, the complete variable domain is GAGVSQSPRYKVAKRGRDVALRCDSISGHVTLYWYRQTLGQGSEVLTYSQSDAQRDKSGRPSGRFSAERPERSVSTLKIQRTEQGDSAVYLCASSFQYGYTFGSGTRLTVV.

V is TRBV7-6 and J is TRBJ2-2; D may be TRBD2 (5 bases). Trimming pared 1 base from V and 6 bases from J, leaving 9 bases between. The CDR3 sequence is 14 residues long. Germline V gene data show CDR1 as SGHVS and CDR2 as FNYEAQ. The DNA of the CDR3 is TGTGCCAGCAGCTTAGTGTCTAGCTCCGGGGAGCTGTTTTTT. Protein sequence: CASSLVSSSGELFF.

The CDR3 protein is CASSPQRLAGGVGYQETQYF. The CDR3 nucleotides read TGTGCCAGCAGTCCCCAACGACTAGCGGGGGGGGTCGGCTACCAAGAGACCCAGTACTTC. The rearrangement links TRBV27 to TRBJ2-5, with 14 bases fitting TRBD2. Losses at the gene ends were 5 bases for V and 0 bases for J; bases not matched to a gene: 14. Germline V lookup: CDR1 MNHEY, CDR2 SMNVEV (reference sequence). This CDR3 has 20 residues.

The sample holds one count of this clonotype. The chain couples TRBV6-5 to TRBJ2-3; possible D gene TRBD2, 5 bases. CDR3 size: 16 residues. From germline, CDR1 is MNHEY and CDR2 SVGAGI. Trimming removed 8 bases from V and 0 bases from J, with 18 bases in between. CDR3 sequence reads: CASLRVLLVSTDTQYF. In DNA, the CDR3 is TGTGCCAGCCTAAGGGTTCTACTAGTCAGCACAGATACGCAGTATTTT.

This chain joins TRBV12-3 or TRBV12-4 and TRBJ1-2, with D maybe TRBD1 (5 bases). The CDR3 sequence is 14 residues long. V was clipped by 7 bases and J by 3 bases, with 15 bases between them. The CDR3 coding sequence is TGTGCCAGCACCCACCCGGGGGTGTACTATGGCTACACCTTC. Protein product: CASTHPGVYYGYTF.